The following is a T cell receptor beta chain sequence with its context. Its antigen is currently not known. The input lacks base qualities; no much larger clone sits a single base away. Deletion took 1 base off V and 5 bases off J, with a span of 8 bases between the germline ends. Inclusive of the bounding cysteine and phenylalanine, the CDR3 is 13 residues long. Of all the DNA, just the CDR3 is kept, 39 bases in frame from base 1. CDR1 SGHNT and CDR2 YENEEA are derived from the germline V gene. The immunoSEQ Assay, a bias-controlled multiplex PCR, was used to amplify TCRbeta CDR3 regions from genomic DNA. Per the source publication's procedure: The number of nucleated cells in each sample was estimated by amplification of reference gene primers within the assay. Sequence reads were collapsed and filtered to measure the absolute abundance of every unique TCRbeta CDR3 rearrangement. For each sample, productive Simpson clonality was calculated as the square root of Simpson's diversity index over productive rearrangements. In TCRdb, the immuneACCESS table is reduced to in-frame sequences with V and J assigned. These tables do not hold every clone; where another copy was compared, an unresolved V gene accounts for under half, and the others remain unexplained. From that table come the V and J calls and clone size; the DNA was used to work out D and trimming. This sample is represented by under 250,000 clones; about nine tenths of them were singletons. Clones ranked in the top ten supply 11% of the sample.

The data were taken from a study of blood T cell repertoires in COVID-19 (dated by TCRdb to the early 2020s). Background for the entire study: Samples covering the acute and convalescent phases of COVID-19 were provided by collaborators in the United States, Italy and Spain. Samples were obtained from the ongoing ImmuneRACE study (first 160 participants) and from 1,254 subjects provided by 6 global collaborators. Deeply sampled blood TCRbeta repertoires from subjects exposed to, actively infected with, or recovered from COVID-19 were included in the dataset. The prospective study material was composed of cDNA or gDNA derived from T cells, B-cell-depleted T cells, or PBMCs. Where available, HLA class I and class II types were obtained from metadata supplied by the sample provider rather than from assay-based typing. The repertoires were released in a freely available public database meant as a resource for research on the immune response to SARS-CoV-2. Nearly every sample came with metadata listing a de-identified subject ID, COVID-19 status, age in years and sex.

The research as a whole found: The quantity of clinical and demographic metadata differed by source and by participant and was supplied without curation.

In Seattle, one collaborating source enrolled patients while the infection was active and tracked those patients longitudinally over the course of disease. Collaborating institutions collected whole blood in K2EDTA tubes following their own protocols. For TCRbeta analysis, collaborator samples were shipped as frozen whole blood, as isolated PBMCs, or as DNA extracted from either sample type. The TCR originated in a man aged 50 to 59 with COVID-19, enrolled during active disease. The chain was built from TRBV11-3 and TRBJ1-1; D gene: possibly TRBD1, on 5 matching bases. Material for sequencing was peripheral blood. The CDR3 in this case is CASSLAGETEAFF. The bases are TGTGCCAGCAGCTTAGCGGGGGAGACTGAAGCTTTCTTT.